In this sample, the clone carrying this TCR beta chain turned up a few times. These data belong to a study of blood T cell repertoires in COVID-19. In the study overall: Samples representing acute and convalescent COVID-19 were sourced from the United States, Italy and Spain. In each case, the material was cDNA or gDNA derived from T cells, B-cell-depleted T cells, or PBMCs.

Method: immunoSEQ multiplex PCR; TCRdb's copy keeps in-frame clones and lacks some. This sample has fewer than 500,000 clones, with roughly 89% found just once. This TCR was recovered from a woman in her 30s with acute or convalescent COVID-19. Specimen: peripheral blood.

The CDR3 protein is CASRSPGLNTEAFF. CDR3 nucleotide sequence: TGCGCCAGCAGAAGCCCCGGTTTGAACACTGAAGCTTTCTTT. The chain is built from TRBV5-1 and TRBJ1-1; D is uncertain. V lost 5 bases and J lost 0, with 11 bases in between. The CDR3 length is 14 residues. Germline V lookup: CDR1 SGHRS, CDR2 YFSETQ.